This TCR beta chain stems from a study of siplizumab effects on memory and regulatory T cells. Overall study findings and caveats: The suppressive capacity of proliferating Tregs from siplizumab cultures remained unconfirmed.

Data came from immunoSEQ multiplex PCR; TCRdb stores just in-frame clones and leaves some out. The sample lists approximately 100,000 clones, around 93% seen once, with around 0.15% in the top ten. With respect to this clone: The antigen remains undetermined.

This CDR3 comprises 11 residues. Germline V lookup: CDR1 DFQATT, CDR2 SNEGSKA (reference sequence). Trimming removed 4 bases from V and 9 bases from J, with 10 bases in between. Sequencing used non-Treg CD4+ T cells sorted from blood. This rearrangement joins TRBV20-1 to TRBJ2-1, with D unclear. The TCR comes from a human donor in good health. This chain's CDR3 is CSATAPSEQFF. As DNA, the CDR3 is TGCAGTGCTACCGCGCCCAGTGAGCAGTTCTTC.